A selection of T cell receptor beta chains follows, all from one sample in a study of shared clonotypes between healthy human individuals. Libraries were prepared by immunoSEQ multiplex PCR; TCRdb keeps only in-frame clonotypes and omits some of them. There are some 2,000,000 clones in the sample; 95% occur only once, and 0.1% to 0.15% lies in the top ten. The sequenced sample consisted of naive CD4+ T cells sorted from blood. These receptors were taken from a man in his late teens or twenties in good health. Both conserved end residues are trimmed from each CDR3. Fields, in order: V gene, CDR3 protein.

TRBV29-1,SVEDRSTDTQY
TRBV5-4,ASSLTSGSPDTQY
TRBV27,ASRPQGRVFNYGYT
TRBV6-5,ASSYSRDRGRNEQF
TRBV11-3,ASSLGVQETQY
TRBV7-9,ASSLGGTGGAANEKLF
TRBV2,ATGTSGSLYEQY
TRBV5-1,ASSLASGGSYGYT
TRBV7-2,ASSTRDANL
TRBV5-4,ASSLGTSELEQY
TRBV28,ASTQRGALDTQY
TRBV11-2,ASRLTGTLTGELF
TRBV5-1,ASSYRGGGTPTDTQY
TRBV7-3,ASSLSGTGTAEQF
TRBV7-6,ASSWTGLSNTGELF
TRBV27,ASSSSGTGVYSGNTIY
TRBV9,ASSPGTGSYEQY
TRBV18,ASSPPERGHTEAF
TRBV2,ASSEGFSGYYEQY
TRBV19,ASSSQGAYTEAF
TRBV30,AWRSRGDTIY
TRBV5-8,ASSARDRVNTEAF
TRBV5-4,ASSTGPSTGPNSPLH
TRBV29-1,SVVRTGPTEAF
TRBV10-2,ASSDTVSRGSYNEQF
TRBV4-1,ASSQVGTSGSTEQF
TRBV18,ASSPRPPGTTYEQY
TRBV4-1,ASSRDGRAGGELF
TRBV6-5,ASSYPRTGGQETQY
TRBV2,ASSSDRRREHGYT
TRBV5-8,ASSLVGTSGRPSSYNEQF
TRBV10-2,ASNSPQGGSYNEQF
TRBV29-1,SVADSNQPQH
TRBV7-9,ASSRTYGYT
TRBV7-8,ASSQKENQPQH
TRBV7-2,ASSLGGGGRNEQF
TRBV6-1,ASSDLRGNSPLH
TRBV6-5,ASRTRETQY
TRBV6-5,ASSYSRQGRSPLH
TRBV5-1,ASTAGTRPPGELF
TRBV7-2,ASSFKRNTEAF
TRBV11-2,ASSSGFGVAGVFEQY
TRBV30,AWRTGAYGYT
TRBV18,ASSLEAPGGDTQY
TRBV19,ASSIVRGRPNEKLF
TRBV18,ASSLVGGTEAF
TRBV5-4,ASSPTPRMNTGELF
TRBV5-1,ASSLPLAGVEQF
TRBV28,ASKRPGQGDEQY
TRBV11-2,ASSLEGVGNTGELF
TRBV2,ASSVAGILAF
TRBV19,ASSTTAEETQY
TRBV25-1,ASSGWDEQY
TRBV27,ASSLGSGSTDTQY